Listed here are 8 T cell receptor beta chains from one sample, sequenced in a study of blood T cells in healthy people across ages. Combining a sample-barcoded 5' primer with a J-beta primer mix, a second PCR ran for roughly 6 to 12 cycles. TCRdb passed the 5' RACE reads through MiXCR, listing each CDR3 protein once. The data contain about 780,000 distinct CDR3 sequences, 62% of them singletons. The sequenced sample was blood. The receptors originated from a man aged 25 to 45 in good health.

The V call is TRBV20-1, the J call TRBJ2-5; the D gene is possibly TRBD2 (7 bases). Germline values: CDR1 DFQATT, CDR2 SNEGSKA (reference sequence). With 4 bases removed from V and 1 base from J, the gap between germline ends came to 16 bases. CDR3 length: 15 amino acids. As DNA, the CDR3 is TGCAGTGCTACCCTTGGGGGGGCCCCCCAAGAGACCCAGTACTTC. Its translation is CSATLGGAPQETQYF.

The chain couples TRBV15 to TRBJ2-5; TRBD2 is a possible D gene (5 bases). This CDR3 contains 13 residues. The V gene lost 4 bases and the J gene lost 4 bases, with 10 bases spanning the gap. Germline lookup yields CDR1 LNHNV and CDR2 YYDKDF (reference sequence). Here the CDR3 reads CATSTRAGETQYF. The CDR3, as DNA: TGTGCCACCAGCACGCGGGCGGGAGAGACCCAGTACTTC.

For this clonotype: A much larger clone lies one base from this, so it may be a read error. The rearrangement links TRBV7-2 to TRBJ2-1, with TRBD2 matching over 8 bases. J gave up 3 bases and V 0 bases, and 7 bases lay outside the gene matches. The germline CDR1 and CDR2 sequences are SGHTA and FQGNSA. CDR3 length equals 17 residues. CDR3: CASSLASGEAVYNEQFF. CDR3 coding DNA: TGTGCCAGCAGCTTAGCTAGCGGGGAGGCCGTCTACAATGAGCAGTTCTTC.

This clonotype occurred a few times. This chain joins TRBV3-1 and TRBJ2-7; TRBD1 aligns across 7 bases. The ends lost 1 base at V and 5 bases at J; junction bases unmatched: 5. Germline CDR1 and CDR2: LGHDT and YNNKEL (reference sequence). The CDR3 has 14 residues. This chain's CDR3 is CASSQGQGFNEQYF. The DNA for the CDR3 is TGTGCCAGCAGCCAAGGACAGGGTTTTAACGAGCAGTACTTC.

The sample holds a few counts of this clonotype. This chain joins TRBV7-3 and TRBJ2-6, with TRBD2 matching over 11 bases. CDR1 is SGHTA, CDR2 FQGTGA, per germline. Germline trimming cut 5 bases from V and 4 bases from J; bases unmatched to any gene: 13. The CDR3 sequence is 19 residues long. In DNA form, the CDR3 reads TGTGCCAGCAGCATCTGGACGACTAGCGGGGCGGAAGGGGCCAACGTCCTGACTTTC. Translated, it gives CASSIWTTSGAEGANVLTF.

In this sample, this clonotype turned up a few times. The gene calls are TRBV13 and TRBJ2-1; TRBD2 matches at 12 bases. CDR1 and CDR2 (germline): PRHDT, FYEKMQ (reference sequence). The CDR3 contains 16 residues. The junction had 5 bases not matched to a gene; V was cut back by 5 bases and J by 3 bases. The CDR3 nucleotides are TGTGCCAGCAGCCACCCTAGCGGGGGGGGCTACAATGAGCAGTTCTTC. Residues: CASSHPSGGGYNEQFF.

V and J are TRBV29-1 and TRBJ2-5, with D unresolved. Trimming stripped 6 bases from V and 2 bases from J, with 10 bases between. This CDR3 has 12 amino acids. Germline CDR1 and CDR2: SQVTM and ANQGSEA. CDR3 sequence (DNA): TGCAGCGTAGCCAGGAAACAAGAGACCCAGTACTTC. Its protein product is CSVARKQETQYF.

Note on this clonotype: No conserved phenylalanine or tryptophan ends this CDR3, so it is likely a read error. The J gene is TRBJ2-1, the V gene TRBV7-9, with TRBD1 as a possible D gene (5 bases). The CDR3 is 14 residues long. Germline CDR1 is SEHNR and CDR2 is FQNEAQ (reference sequence). Trimming took 2 bases from V and 1 from J, leaving 6 bases between them. The DNA for the CDR3 is TGTGCCAGCAGCTTACAGGGTTCCTACAATGAGCAGTTCATC. It is translated as CASSLQGSYNEQFI.